These 5 T cell receptor beta chains were all obtained from the same sample, sequenced in a study of T cells expressing NK-cell markers. TCRdb re-called the 5' RACE reads, yielding one record per CDR3 amino acid sequence without DNA. Its table records 400,000 to 550,000 distinct CDR3 sequences. Sequenced: blood T cells: a sorted CD56 or NKG2C T cell subset, CD4+ or CD8+ T cells, or bulk PBMC T cells (not recorded which). The source of these receptors is a woman between 18 and 70 years old in good health.

The chain couples TRBV10-3 to TRBJ2-1; TCRdb calls TRBD1, which cannot be checked without DNA. This CDR3 has 17 residues. Per the germline V gene, CDR1 is ENHRY and CDR2 is SYGVKD. The CDR3 loop is CAISESQGTASYNEQFF.

The genes are TRBV7-3 and TRBJ2-5; TCRdb's D call of TRBD2 is untestable without DNA. From germline, CDR1 is SGHTA and CDR2 FQGTGA. The CDR3 length is 15 residues. CDR3 loop: CASSQVQGRQETQYF.

V gene TRBV29-1 combines with J gene TRBJ2-1; TCRdb's D gene call, TRBD1, goes unchecked for lack of DNA. Germline CDR1 SQVTM, CDR2 ANQGSEA. The CDR3 loop spans 12 amino acids. The chain's CDR3 is CSVGGTGKVEFF.

The V call is TRBV10-3, the J call TRBJ2-5; lacking DNA, the TRBD1 call made by TCRdb goes unchecked. This CDR3 spans 16 amino acids. Per the germline V gene, CDR1 is ENHRY and CDR2 is SYGVKD. CDR3 in amino acids: CAISQGVGGLQETQYF.

The V call is TRBV7-2, the J call TRBJ1-1; TCRdb names TRBD1, which stays unverified in the absence of DNA. The CDR3 is 13 residues long. Germline CDR1 SGHTA, CDR2 FQGNSA. The CDR3: CASSLSVQGDAFF.